A selection of T cell receptor beta chains follows, all from one sample in a study of glioma-infiltrating T cells. One entry per CDR3 protein, called by TCRdb with MiXCR from the multiplex PCR reads. This repertoire shows fewer than 200,000 distinct CDR3 sequences, about 47% found once; its top ten account for under 6.5%. The sequencing input was glioma tissue, nonneoplastic brain tissue, or PBMCs (not recorded which). All receptors derive from a human donor with low-grade glioma or glioblastoma, undergoing nonglioma brain surgery, or in good health (not recorded which). Each CDR3 is given with its conserved first and last residue. D genes are given only for firm matches. Size tells how often a clone was seen (once, few, many) or the class of an expanded clone, and some rows leave it out.

d_call: NA; v_call: TRBV28; j_call: TRBJ1-5; clone_size: many; cdr3_length: 12; cdr3_aa: CASRGGVQPQHF; cdr3_nt: TGTGCCAGCAGGGGGGGAGTTCAGCCCCAGCATTTT
d_call: NA; v_call: TRBV5-4; j_call: TRBJ1-2; clone_size: NA; cdr3_length: 15; cdr3_aa: CASSIGVTGNYGHTF; cdr3_nt: TGCGCCAGCAGCATAGGCGTGACAGGAAACTATGGCCACACCTTC
d_call: TRBD2; v_call: TRBV29-1; j_call: TRBJ2-1; clone_size: NA; cdr3_length: 13; cdr3_aa: CSVSSGSQNEQFF; cdr3_nt: TGCAGCGTTTCTAGCGGGAGCCAGAATGAGCAGTTCTTC
d_call: NA; v_call: TRBV3-1; j_call: TRBJ1-3; clone_size: NA; cdr3_length: 15; cdr3_aa: CASSQGRRMGNTTYF; cdr3_nt: TGTGCCAGCAGCCAAGGCAGACGAATGGGAAACACCACATATTTT
d_call: NA; v_call: TRBV20-1; j_call: TRBJ2-5; clone_size: many; cdr3_length: 11; cdr3_aa: CSALAEETQYF; cdr3_nt: TGCAGTGCCCTAGCTGAAGAGACCCAGTACTTC
d_call: TRBD1; v_call: TRBV6-1; j_call: TRBJ2-3; clone_size: many; cdr3_length: 15; cdr3_aa: CASSEFTGVTDTQYF; cdr3_nt: TGTGCCAGCAGCGAATTTACAGGGGTCACAGATACGCAGTATTTT
d_call: NA; v_call: TRBV28; j_call: TRBJ1-1; clone_size: many; cdr3_length: 15; cdr3_aa: CASSLHQGLNTEAFF; cdr3_nt: TGTGCCAGCAGTTTGCATCAGGGTCTGAACACTGAAGCTTTCTTT
d_call: NA; v_call: TRBV27; j_call: TRBJ2-5; clone_size: many; cdr3_length: 12; cdr3_aa: CASSSLYGTQYF; cdr3_nt: TGTGCCAGCAGTTCCCTCTATGGGACCCAGTACTTC
d_call: NA; v_call: TRBV5-4; j_call: TRBJ1-2; clone_size: few; cdr3_length: 13; cdr3_aa: CASSFLDAGGYTF; cdr3_nt: TGTGCCAGCAGCTTCCTAGACGCTGGTGGCTACACCTTC
d_call: TRBD1; v_call: TRBV20-1; j_call: TRBJ1-2; clone_size: many; cdr3_length: 14; cdr3_aa: CSADQGGAVYGYTF; cdr3_nt: TGCAGTGCGGACCAAGGGGGCGCGGTCTATGGCTACACCTTC
d_call: NA; v_call: TRBV5-4; j_call: TRBJ2-3; clone_size: NA; cdr3_length: 15; cdr3_aa: CASSSKDILTDTQYF; cdr3_nt: TGTGCCAGCAGCTCCAAAGACATCCTAACAGATACGCAGTATTTT
d_call: NA; v_call: TRBV18; j_call: TRBJ2-7; clone_size: many; cdr3_length: 13; cdr3_aa: CASSPPSTYEQYF; cdr3_nt: TGTGCCAGCTCACCACCAAGTACCTACGAGCAGTACTTC
d_call: NA; v_call: TRBV6-1; j_call: TRBJ2-7; clone_size: many; cdr3_length: 12; cdr3_aa: CASSAGYYEQYF; cdr3_nt: TGTGCCAGCAGTGCAGGGTACTACGAGCAGTACTTC
d_call: NA; v_call: TRBV7-2; j_call: TRBJ2-3; clone_size: many; cdr3_length: 14; cdr3_aa: CASSLGRTTDTQYF; cdr3_nt: TGTGCCAGCAGCTTGGGCCGGACCACAGATACGCAGTATTTT
d_call: TRBD2; v_call: TRBV11-3; j_call: TRBJ2-3; clone_size: NA; cdr3_length: 15; cdr3_aa: CASSLGLEIADTQYF; cdr3_nt: TGTGCCAGCAGCTTGGGACTAGAGATCGCAGATACGCAGTATTTT
d_call: NA; v_call: TRBV9; j_call: TRBJ2-1; clone_size: few; cdr3_length: 14; cdr3_aa: CASNRDQSLNEQFF; cdr3_nt: TGTGCCAGCAACCGGGACCAATCCCTCAATGAGCAGTTCTTC
d_call: NA; v_call: TRBV3-1; j_call: TRBJ2-5; clone_size: once; cdr3_length: 12; cdr3_aa: CASTLRGGNKYF; cdr3_nt: TGTGCCAGCACCCTACGAGGGGGGAACAAGTACTTC
d_call: NA; v_call: TRBV19; j_call: TRBJ1-5; clone_size: few; cdr3_length: 18; cdr3_aa: CASSIGVLTGRWNQPQHF; cdr3_nt: TGTGCCAGTAGTATTGGGGTGTTGACGGGGAGGTGGAATCAGCCCCAGCATTTT
d_call: TRBD1; v_call: TRBV6-1; j_call: TRBJ1-1; clone_size: many; cdr3_length: 13; cdr3_aa: CASSATGGTEAFF; cdr3_nt: TGTGCCAGCAGTGCAACAGGGGGGACTGAAGCTTTCTTT
d_call: TRBD2; v_call: TRBV20-1; j_call: TRBJ2-1; clone_size: many; cdr3_length: 15; cdr3_aa: CSAVHRDYLGNEQFF; cdr3_nt: TGCAGTGCCGTCCACCGGGACTACTTGGGGAATGAGCAGTTCTTC
d_call: NA; v_call: TRBV2; j_call: TRBJ2-7; clone_size: few; cdr3_length: 14; cdr3_aa: CASSEEPGSYEQYF; cdr3_nt: TGTGCCAGCAGTGAAGAGCCCGGGTCCTACGAGCAGTACTTC
d_call: TRBD1; v_call: TRBV29-1; j_call: TRBJ2-2; clone_size: NA; cdr3_length: 15; cdr3_aa: CSVGMRDRGTGEPFF; cdr3_nt: TGCAGCGTTGGAATGCGGGACAGGGGGACCGGGGAGCCGTTTTTT
d_call: NA; v_call: TRBV7-8; j_call: TRBJ2-1; clone_size: many; cdr3_length: 16; cdr3_aa: CASSLAGVSPYNEQFF; cdr3_nt: TGTGCCAGCAGCTTAGCAGGGGTGAGTCCCTACAATGAGCAGTTCTTC
d_call: NA; v_call: TRBV28; j_call: TRBJ2-1; clone_size: NA; cdr3_length: 14; cdr3_aa: CASRLTGRSNEQFF; cdr3_nt: TGTGCCAGCAGGCTTACAGGGAGGAGTAATGAGCAGTTCTTC
d_call: TRBD2; v_call: TRBV6-2/TRBV6-3; j_call: TRBJ2-7; clone_size: many; cdr3_length: 15; cdr3_aa: CASSYPGGISYEQYF; cdr3_nt: TGTGCCAGCAGTTACCCGGGGGGGATCTCCTACGAGCAGTACTTC
d_call: TRBD2; v_call: TRBV7-9; j_call: TRBJ2-5; clone_size: NA; cdr3_length: 14; cdr3_aa: CASSPGLVSETQYF; cdr3_nt: TGTGCCAGCAGCCCAGGACTAGTGTCGGAGACCCAGTACTTC
d_call: NA; v_call: TRBV28; j_call: TRBJ2-3; clone_size: NA; cdr3_length: 16; cdr3_aa: CASSPPLFRGRDTEYF; cdr3_nt: TGTGCCAGCAGCCCCCCTCTCTTCCGAGGGAGAGATACGGAGTATTTT
d_call: NA; v_call: TRBV27; j_call: TRBJ1-4; clone_size: many; cdr3_length: 12; cdr3_aa: CASSYPGEKLFF; cdr3_nt: TGTGCCAGCAGTTACCCGGGAGAAAAACTGTTTTTT
d_call: NA; v_call: TRBV2; j_call: TRBJ2-2; clone_size: NA; cdr3_length: 12; cdr3_aa: CASSEDPGGLFF; cdr3_nt: TGTGCCAGCAGTGAAGATCCCGGGGGGCTGTTTTTT
d_call: TRBD2; v_call: TRBV12-3/TRBV12-4; j_call: TRBJ2-7; clone_size: NA; cdr3_length: 14; cdr3_aa: CASSSLAGVGGQYF; cdr3_nt: TGTGCCAGCAGTTCATTAGCGGGAGTAGGTGGGCAGTACTTC
d_call: NA; v_call: TRBV9; j_call: TRBJ2-1; clone_size: few; cdr3_length: 14; cdr3_aa: CASSTTDFYNEQFF; cdr3_nt: TGTGCCAGCAGTACTACGGACTTCTACAATGAGCAGTTCTTC
d_call: NA; v_call: TRBV15; j_call: TRBJ2-7; clone_size: many; cdr3_length: 13; cdr3_aa: CATSRDLVYEQYF; cdr3_nt: TGTGCCACCAGCAGAGATTTGGTCTACGAGCAGTACTTC
d_call: NA; v_call: TRBV2; j_call: TRBJ1-6; clone_size: few; cdr3_length: 15; cdr3_aa: CASSRPAESNSPLHF; cdr3_nt: TGTGCCAGCAGCAGACCCGCGGAGTCTAATTCACCCCTCCACTTT
d_call: NA; v_call: TRBV20-1; j_call: TRBJ1-1; clone_size: NA; cdr3_length: 11; cdr3_aa: CSARSVTEAFF; cdr3_nt: TGCAGTGCTAGATCCGTGACTGAAGCTTTCTTT
d_call: NA; v_call: TRBV25-1; j_call: TRBJ2-5; clone_size: many; cdr3_length: 12; cdr3_aa: CASNEARETQYF; cdr3_nt: TGTGCCAGCAACGAAGCACGGGAGACCCAGTACTTC
d_call: NA; v_call: TRBV18; j_call: TRBJ1-3; clone_size: NA; cdr3_length: 16; cdr3_aa: CASSPKSSGSGNTIYF; cdr3_nt: TGTGCCAGCTCACCGAAAAGTTCGGGGTCTGGAAACACCATATATTTT